The next 24 T cell receptor beta chains were all read from a single sample in a study of preoperative IRX-2 immunotherapy in early breast cancer. Here immunoSEQ multiplex PCR was the method, and the copy in TCRdb shows in-frame clones only, minus some. The data hold under 40,000 clones, with over 85% observed a single time. Treatment described: preoperative locoregional IRX-2 cytokine immunotherapy. Sequencing was performed on tumor tissue, taken after IRX-2 immunotherapy. All receptors derive from a human donor with breast cancer.

CDR3 protein: CASREASGNTIYF. CDR3 nucleotides: TGTGCCAGCAGGGAAGCATCTGGAAACACCATATATTTT. This chain links TRBV28 with TRBJ1-3, with D uncertain. Trimming took off 6 bases at V and 1 base at J, with 7 bases between the two ends. Looked up from germline, CDR1 is MDHEN and CDR2 is SYDVKM. CDR3 length equals 13 residues.

The V gene is TRBV4-1, the J gene TRBJ2-7; 8 bases line up with TRBD2. The trim removed 1 base at V and 6 bases at J, leaving 8 bases unmatched. Germline values: CDR1 MGHRA, CDR2 YSYEKL. This CDR3 contains 15 residues. The CDR3: CASSQGSGTSSEQYF. For the CDR3, the DNA is TGCGCCAGCAGCCAAGGCTCAGGGACTAGTTCCGAGCAGTACTTC.

This clone was counted between two and nine times. This chain links TRBV23-1 with TRBJ1-3; D not resolved. TRBV23-1 is treated as an ORF (open reading frame) with a function not yet certain. CDR3 length: 15 residues. Trimming removed 6 bases from V and 3 bases from J, with 15 bases in between. Written as DNA, the CDR3 is TGCGCCAGCAGCCAAGGAGTGGGCAGTGGAAACACCATATATTTT. The encoded protein is CASSQGVGSGNTIYF.

The rearrangement joins TRBV6-8 to TRBJ1-5; no firm D call. V was clipped by 6 bases and J by 4 bases, with 19 bases between them. CDR3 length equals 16 residues. CDR1 MNHGY and CDR2 SAAAGT come from the germline V gene. The CDR3 nucleotides are TGTGCCAGCAGCTCCCTAGGACGGGGATTTAATCAGCCCCAGCATTTT. Translating it yields CASSSLGRGFNQPQHF.

This sequence joins TRBV4-1 and TRBJ1-2; 8 bases line up with TRBD1. This CDR3 contains 15 residues. J gave up 4 bases and V 2 bases, and 6 bases lay outside the gene matches. Per germline, CDR1 MGHRA and CDR2 YSYEKL. The CDR3 reads CASSQSQGVSYGYTF. CDR3 coding DNA: TGCGCCAGCAGCCAATCACAGGGGGTGAGCTATGGCTACACCTTC.

The J gene is TRBJ1-2, the V gene TRBV5-1; the D is unclear. V dropped 4 bases and J dropped 0 bases, with 13 bases sitting between them. CDR1 SGHRS and CDR2 YFSETQ come from the germline V gene. This CDR3 region has 15 residues. CDR3 region: CASSREPSANYGYTF. The CDR3 DNA reads TGCGCCAGCAGCCGAGAGCCCTCTGCTAACTATGGCTACACCTTC.

The gene calls are TRBV6-8 and TRBJ1-2; D unclear. From germline, CDR1 is MNHGY and CDR2 SAAAGT. This CDR3 is built from 13 residues. With 6 bases removed from V and 4 bases from J, the gap between germline ends came to 12 bases. The CDR3 spells CASSRRSGYGYTF. CDR3 sequence (DNA): TGTGCCAGCAGCCGCCGTTCGGGCTATGGCTACACCTTC.

This chain uses TRBV19 with TRBJ1-3; TRBD1 aligns across 9 bases. CDR3 length: 18 residues. Trimming removed 6 bases from V and 2 bases from J; junction bases left unmatched: 14. Germline CDR1 LNHDA, CDR2 SQIVND (reference sequence). This CDR3 reads CASRGGTGKFAPGNTIYF. The CDR3 region has the DNA TGTGCCAGTAGAGGGGGGACAGGGAAGTTTGCTCCTGGAAACACCATATATTTT.

The chain links TRBV6-8 to TRBJ1-2; tentative D call: TRBD1 (5 bases). V was cut by 2 bases and J by 8 bases, with 9 bases left in between. This CDR3 is built from 12 residues. Per the germline V gene, CDR1 is MNHGY and CDR2 is SAAAGT. CDR3 in DNA: TGTGCCAGCAGTTACCGAGGGGAGGGCTACACCTTC. Its protein product is CASSYRGEGYTF.

This clone has only one observation. V and J are TRBV1 and TRBJ1-2. TRBV1 is described as a pseudogene. This CDR3 is built from 15 residues. The DNA for the CDR3 is TGCGCCAGCAGCCAAGATGGTTCGGGGGGGCGAGGCTACACCTTC. Its protein is CASSQDGSGGRGYTF.

The chain employs TRBV7-6 and TRBJ1-1; TRBD1 matches at 7 bases. The CDR3 loop spans 14 amino acids. Germline CDR1 SGHVS, CDR2 FNYEAQ. V shed 2 bases, J shed 5 bases, and the junction held 5 bases outside the gene matches. DNA of the CDR3: TGTGCCAGCAGCTTATCCAGGGGGATTACTGAAGCTTTCTTT. This translates into CASSLSRGITEAFF.

The V call is TRBV6-8, the J call TRBJ2-5; D may be TRBD1 (6 bases). V lost 8 bases and J lost 0, with 10 bases in between. Germline V CDR1 and CDR2: MNHGY, SAAAGT. This CDR3 is built from 13 residues. The CDR3 is CASEGHYQETQYF. The CDR3 region has the DNA TGTGCCAGCGAGGGACACTACCAAGAGACCCAGTACTTC.

This chain joins TRBV19 and TRBJ1-2; D is perhaps TRBD1 (5 bases). Germline V gene lookup returns CDR1 LNHDA and CDR2 SQIVND (reference sequence). The CDR3 length is 14 residues. The germline V and J ends were trimmed by 10 bases and 2 bases, with 17 bases remaining between them. The CDR3 DNA reads as TGTGCCACCCACCCTACAGGACGAAACTATGGCTACACCTTC. Protein sequence: CATHPTGRNYGYTF.

This chain joins TRBV25-1 and TRBJ1-3; tentative D call: TRBD1 (5 bases). Germline-derived CDR1 and CDR2 are MGHDK and SYGVNS. Between the trimmed V and J ends, which lost 2 bases and 1 base, there was a span of 9 bases. This CDR3 has 15 amino acids. The CDR3 here is CASSEPGLSGNTIYF. CDR3 in DNA: TGTGCCAGCAGTGAACCGGGGCTTTCTGGAAACACCATATATTTT.

This chain uses TRBV11-3 with TRBJ2-5; 12 nucleotides align to TRBD2. This CDR3 is 15 amino acids long. From germline, CDR1 is SGHNT and CDR2 YENEEA. Unmatched junction bases numbered 2, after V lost 6 bases and J lost 0 bases. CDR3 protein: CASRTSGGHQETQYF. DNA of the CDR3: TGTGCCAGCAGGACTAGCGGGGGCCACCAAGAGACCCAGTACTTC. Complete variable domain (other parts from reference TRBV11-3 and TRBJ2-5): EAGVVQSPRYKIIEKKQPVAFWCNPISGHNTLYWYLQNLGQGPELLIRYENEEAVDDSQLPKDRFSAERLKGVDSTLKIQPAELGDSAVYLCASRTSGGHQETQYFGPGTRLLVL.

This clone has only a few counts. The chain joins TRBV7-1 to TRBJ1-5, with D unclear. TRBV7-1 is an open reading frame whose function is uncertain. The CDR3 covers 13 residues. Trimming removed 5 bases at V and 7 bases at J, with 12 bases between. The CDR3 coding sequence is TGTGCCAGCAGCAAGGGTCCGGGGCAGCCCCAGCATTTT. This sequence encodes CASSKGPGQPQHF.

The chain is built from TRBV16 and TRBJ1-3; weak D call: TRBD1 (5 bases). The length of the CDR3 is 15 residues. V lost 0 bases, J lost 0 bases, and 6 bases lay in between. CDR1 and CDR2 from the germline V gene are KGHSY and FQNENV. The DNA for the CDR3 is TGTGCCAGCAGCCAATCTCAGGGCTCTGGAAACACCATATATTTT. Its translation is CASSQSQGSGNTIYF.

The genes are TRBV5-1 and TRBJ2-5, with 7 bases identical to TRBD1. Germline values: CDR1 SGHRS, CDR2 YFSETQ. V gave up 4 bases and J gave up 6 bases; unmatched junction bases: 12. The CDR3 contains 15 residues. The CDR3 spells CASSSPQGIRKTQYF. DNA of the CDR3: TGCGCCAGCAGCAGCCCACAGGGGATAAGAAAGACCCAGTACTTC. Full variable domain (rest looked up from reference TRBV5-1 and TRBJ2-5): KAGVTQTPRYLIKTRGQQVTLSCSPISGHRSVSWYQQTPGQGLQFLFEYFSETQRNKGNFPGRFSGRQFSNSRSEMNVSTLELGDSALYLCASSSPQGIRKTQYFGPGTRLLVL.

The chain recombines TRBV18 with TRBJ1-3; 8 positions agree with TRBD1. Germline CDR1 reads KGHSH; CDR2 reads LQKENI. This CDR3 comprises 17 residues. V lost 2 bases, J lost 1 base, and 7 bases stayed unmatched. Here the CDR3 DNA reads TGTGCCAGCTCACCATATGGACAGGGAGTTTCTGGAAACACCATATATTTT. This translates into CASSPYGQGVSGNTIYF.

V is TRBV4-1 and J is TRBJ2-3, with TRBD2 matching 11 bases. Germline CDR1 MGHRA, CDR2 YSYEKL. Trimming at V came to 4 bases and at J to 7 bases, leaving 16 bases not matched to a gene. This CDR3 spans 18 amino acids. CDR3 residues: CASSPPRFSGGAANTQYF. CDR3 nucleotides: TGCGCCAGCAGCCCGCCAAGATTTAGCGGGGGGGCCGCAAATACGCAGTATTTT.

The chain combines TRBV15 with TRBJ2-7; 7 bases fit TRBD2. The J segment lost 7 bases and the V segment lost 1 base, leaving 10 bases of the junction unmatched. Germline-derived CDR1 and CDR2 are LNHNV and YYDKDF (reference sequence). CDR3 size: 15 residues. CDR3 nucleotides: TGTGCCACCAGCAGAGGGGAAGCGGGACGAAGGGAGCAGTACTTC. It codes for CATSRGEAGRREQYF.

The gene calls are TRBV6-8 and TRBJ1-1; D is unresolved. The V gene's germline CDR1 is MNHGY and CDR2 SAAAGT. This CDR3 contains 13 residues. Trimming stripped 2 bases from V and 5 bases from J, with 9 bases between. For the CDR3, the DNA is TGTGCCAGCAGTTACCTCACGGGGACTGAAGCTTTCTTT. It codes for CASSYLTGTEAFF.

The V gene is TRBV5-1, the J gene TRBJ2-1; 10 bases agree with TRBD2. The CDR3 is 14 residues long. J gave up 9 bases and V 4 bases, and 7 bases lay outside the gene matches. Germline values: CDR1 SGHRS, CDR2 YFSETQ. The CDR3 DNA is TGCGCCAGCAGCCCCTCTCTAGCGGGAGTTGAGCAGTTCTTC. Amino acid sequence: CASSPSLAGVEQFF.

The chain recombines TRBV28 with TRBJ2-7; possibly TRBD1 or TRBD2 for D (5 bases each). Looked up from germline, CDR1 is MDHEN and CDR2 is SYDVKM. With 8 bases removed from V and 6 bases from J, the gap between germline ends came to 14 bases. This CDR3 comprises 12 residues. This CDR3 reads CASGGRAAEQYV. CDR3 bases: TGTGCCAGCGGGGGACGAGCGGCCGAGCAGTACGTC.